The 3 T cell receptor beta chains in this list originate from one sample, sequenced in a study of shared clonotypes between healthy human individuals. Produced via immunoSEQ multiplex PCR; TCRdb's table is partial and in-frame only. The table has about 2,100,000 clones, roughly 91% seen once. Naive CD8 cells lacked CD45RO and underwent positive selection for CCR7, leaving out terminally differentiated effector memory CD45RA+ cells. The material sequenced was naive CD8+ T cells from PBMCs. The receptors here all came from a man aged 18 to 29 in good health. Some clones in this sample may be carry-over from other donors' samples.

The chain carries TRBV1 and TRBJ2-2; the table names TRBD2, a call not compared with the DNA. TRBV1 is recorded as a pseudogene. The CDR3 has 18 residues. CDR3 sequence: CTSSQPGLKSANTGELFF. The CDR3 coding sequence is TGCACCAGCAGCCAGCCGGGACTTAAGAGCGCGAACACCGGGGAGCTGTTTTTT.

This clone was seen once. The gene calls are TRBV28 and TRBJ2-3, with D possibly being TRBD1 (7 bases). Trimming removed 4 bases at V and 4 bases at J, with 15 bases between. CDR3 size: 15 residues. Germline V gives CDR1 MDHEN, CDR2 SYDVKM. The CDR3 loop is CASSSLPGGSDTQYF. Here the CDR3 DNA reads TGTGCCAGCAGTTCCTTACCAGGGGGGTCAGATACGCAGTATTTT.

The J gene is TRBJ1-6, the V gene TRBV4-1; a possible D gene is TRBD1 (5 bases). The CDR3 covers 17 residues. V was shortened by 2 bases and J by 7 bases, with 18 bases between the two germline ends. The germline gives CDR1 MGHRA, CDR2 YSYEKL. The CDR3 is CASSQPGTGELNSPLHF. CDR3 nucleotides: TGCGCCAGCAGCCAACCCGGGACCGGGGAACTCAATTCACCCCTCCACTTT.